A single T cell receptor beta chain is shown here with its context. Sequenced by immunoSEQ multiplex PCR; TCRdb stores in-frame clones only, minus some. The sample yields fewer than 150,000 clones, under 95% seen once. This specimen belongs to a study of T cell responses to AZD1222 COVID-19 vaccine. CDR3 length equals 17 residues. The clonotype was recovered from an adult in good health. The chain couples TRBV21-1 to TRBJ1-6. TRBV21-1 counts as a pseudogene. The sample in question was peripheral blood, obtained on day 0 of AZD1222 vaccination. CDR3 sequence (DNA): TGTGCCAGCAGCAAAAATATCGGGCAGGGAGGTAATTCACCCCTCCACTTT. This gives the protein CASSKNIGQGGNSPLHF.